This is a list of T cell receptor beta chains from one sample in a study of beta chain features in type 1 diabetes. The protocol was immunoSEQ multiplex PCR, while the TCRdb copy is restricted to in-frame clones and leaves out a portion. The repertoire has around 150,000 clones, 7.5% to 9.5% of them found once; the top ten carry over 0.5%. The sample taken for sequencing was central memory CD4+ T cells from blood. Receptors originate from a young woman with type 1 diabetes. Both conserved end residues are part of each CDR3. A D gene is named only where the DNA matches it firmly. Size tells how often a clone was seen (once, few, many) or the class of an expanded clone, and some rows leave it out.

d_call	v_call	clone_size	cdr3_length	j_call	cdr3_nt	cdr3_aa
-	TRBV16	-	14	TRBJ1-5	TGTGCCTCCTTTGGAGGGGCGTGGAATCAGCCCCAGCATTTT	CASFGGAWNQPQHF
-	TRBV19	-	13	TRBJ1-5	TGTGCCAGTAGTCGGGGAGGGAAGCAGCCCCAGCATTTT	CASSRGGKQPQHF
-	TRBV6-5	-	13	TRBJ2-7	TGTGCCAGCAGTTACTCGAGGCAAGGCGAGCAGTACTTC	CASSYSRQGEQYF
-	TRBV18	few	16	TRBJ1-1	TGTGCCAGCTCACCGGATACAGCCTTAGGGAACACTGAAGCTTTCTTT	CASSPDTALGNTEAFF
TRBD1	TRBV7-6	few	17	TRBJ1-1	TGTGCCAGCAGCTTAGTGACCCCAGGACAGGGCGGTACTGAAGCTTTCTTT	CASSLVTPGQGGTEAFF
-	TRBV25-1	few	14	TRBJ2-2	TGTGCCACCCAGAATACCCAGAACACCGGGGAGCTGTTTTTT	CATQNTQNTGELFF
TRBD2	TRBV5-4	-	14	TRBJ2-1	TGTGCCAGCAGCCCGCTAGCGGGAGTGGATGAGCAGTTCTTC	CASSPLAGVDEQFF
-	TRBV7-2	few	13	TRBJ2-5	TGTGCCAGCAGCTCACAGGGTTGGGAGACCCAGTACTTC	CASSSQGWETQYF
TRBD1	TRBV30	-	14	TRBJ1-2	TGTGCCTGGAGGGGACAGGGTGGAGTCTATGGCTACACCTTC	CAWRGQGGVYGYTF
-	TRBV6-1	few	15	TRBJ2-5	TGTGCCAGCAGTGTAATCACCGGGACAACGGAGACCCAGTACTTC	CASSVITGTTETQYF
TRBD1	TRBV5-4	-	18	TRBJ2-4	TGTGCCAGCAGCTTGGGACAGGGGGCGAAGGGGGCCAAAAACATTCAGTACTTC	CASSLGQGAKGAKNIQYF
-	TRBV12-5	few	14	TRBJ2-7	TGTGCTAGTGGACACGGCGGAGGCGCCTACGAGCAGTACTTC	CASGHGGGAYEQYF
-	TRBV18	few	13	TRBJ2-3	TGTGCCAGCTCACCTGGGCCTGCGGATACGCAGTATTTT	CASSPGPADTQYF
-	TRBV7-2	-	16	TRBJ1-5	TGTGCCAGCAGCTTACCCGGGGGGTATAGCAATCAGCCCCAGCATTTT	CASSLPGGYSNQPQHF
-	TRBV28	few	14	TRBJ2-7	TGTGCCAGCAGTCCCCCGGACACCCCCGAAAGGCAGTACTTC	CASSPPDTPERQYF
TRBD1	TRBV14	few	15	TRBJ2-7	TGTGCCAGCAGCCACGACGGGACAGGGCTCTACGAGCAGTACTTC	CASSHDGTGLYEQYF
-	TRBV6-5	-	13	TRBJ1-5	TGTGCCAGCCGCAGGGGTAGCAATCAGCCCCAGCATTTT	CASRRGSNQPQHF
-	TRBV5-1	-	17	TRBJ2-3	TGCGCCAGCAGCTTGGGCCTAGGAGGAGCGGTCCCAGATACGCAGTATTTT	CASSLGLGGAVPDTQYF
TRBD2	TRBV5-4	few	16	TRBJ2-3	TGTGCCAGCAGCCCCCGGACTAGCGGGACGGGAGATACGCAGTATTTT	CASSPRTSGTGDTQYF
TRBD2	TRBV11-1	-	15	TRBJ2-1	TGTGCCAGCAGCGCACTAGCGGGGATCTACAATGAGCAGTTCTTC	CASSALAGIYNEQFF
TRBD2	TRBV29-1	few	14	TRBJ2-6	TGCAGCATCTGGGGGGGGGCTGGGGCCAACGTCCTGACTTTC	CSIWGGAGANVLTF
-	TRBV9	few	14	TRBJ2-2	TGTGCCAGCAGCGTTCAGGGGACGACCGGGGAGCTGTTTTTT	CASSVQGTTGELFF
-	TRBV2	few	12	TRBJ2-1	TGTGCCAGCAGCGGGTCAGGGGGGGAGCAGTTCTTC	CASSGSGGEQFF
TRBD1	TRBV11-2	few	14	TRBJ2-7	TGTGCCAGCAGCTTAGGGGACAGGGTGGCCGAGCAGTACTTC	CASSLGDRVAEQYF
-	TRBV5-5	-	13	TRBJ2-3	TGTGCCAGCAGCTCCCCCGGGGCAGATACGCAGTATTTT	CASSSPGADTQYF
TRBD1	TRBV7-9	once	14	TRBJ1-4	TGTGCCAGCAGACTCCAGGGGGCGGGTGAAAAACTGTTTTTT	CASRLQGAGEKLFF
-	TRBV9	-	16	TRBJ2-2	TGTGCCAGCAGCGCACGGACGGAGAGGCAGGGCGGGGAGCTGTTTTTT	CASSARTERQGGELFF
TRBD1	TRBV10-3	-	15	TRBJ1-1	TGTGCCTCAGGAGACAGGGCAAAGCAGAACACTGAAGCTTTCTTT	CASGDRAKQNTEAFF
-	TRBV15	few	15	TRBJ2-3	TGTGCCACCAGCAGGGGTGGGGCCGGGGGAGATACGCAGTATTTT	CATSRGGAGGDTQYF
TRBD2	TRBV7-9	-	14	TRBJ2-3	TGTGCCAGCAGCTATAGCGGGAGTACAGATACGCAGTATTTT	CASSYSGSTDTQYF
-	TRBV29-1	few	13	TRBJ2-2	TGCAGCGTCAGCTTCGGGGGCACCGGGGAGCTGTTTTTT	CSVSFGGTGELFF
-	TRBV4-3	-	16	TRBJ2-3	TGCGCCAGCAGCCAAGATGACCACAGGGCCCCAGATACGCAGTATTTT	CASSQDDHRAPDTQYF
TRBD1	TRBV18	-	16	TRBJ2-2	TGTGCCAGCTCACCTAACCGACAGGGGGCGTCCGGGGAGCTGTTTTTT	CASSPNRQGASGELFF
TRBD2	TRBV7-2	-	16	TRBJ2-1	TGTGCCAGCAGCTTCGGGACTAGCGGGAGGTACAATGAGCAGTTCTTC	CASSFGTSGRYNEQFF
TRBD1	TRBV18	-	16	TRBJ1-5	TGTGCCAGCTCCCCCGGGACAGGGAATAGCAATCAGCCCCAGCATTTT	CASSPGTGNSNQPQHF
-	TRBV19	few	13	TRBJ2-5	TGTGCCAGTAGTATCATCCCCAAAGAGACCCAGTACTTC	CASSIIPKETQYF
-	TRBV19	-	13	TRBJ2-3	TGTGCCAGTAGTACGACAGGCGGCGATACGCAGTATTTT	CASSTTGGDTQYF
TRBD2	TRBV25-1	few	15	TRBJ2-5	TGTGCCAGCAGTCAGATAGCGGGAGTATCTGAGACCCAGTACTTC	CASSQIAGVSETQYF
-	TRBV5-6	few	12	TRBJ1-2	TGTGCCAGCAGCTTGCAACGGTATGGCTACACCTTC	CASSLQRYGYTF